Described below is a single T cell receptor beta chain sequence and its context. The data are from a study of T cell responses to AZD1222 COVID-19 vaccine. V lost 5 bases and J 5 bases, leaving 16 bases between the germline ends. The CDR3 extends over 15 amino acids. Germline CDR1 SEHNR, CDR2 FQNEAQ (reference sequence). Here immunoSEQ multiplex PCR was the method, and the copy in TCRdb shows in-frame clones only, minus some. The profile shows 150,000 or so clones, 90% to 95% of them singletons. Both about-4-week and about-12-week second-dose recipients were combined. The rearrangement joins TRBV7-9 to TRBJ1-5; perhaps TRBD1 as D (5 bases). The sequencing here drew on peripheral blood, taken 28 days after the second AZD1222 dose. This TCR was sampled from an adult who received the AZD1222 COVID-19 vaccine. The CDR3 loop reads CASSPQTGGDQPQHF. The CDR3 nucleotides read TGTGCCAGCAGCCCCCAGACGGGGGGAGATCAGCCCCAGCATTTT.